This T cell receptor beta chain is from a study of blood T cell repertoires in COVID-19. At the level of the study: Whether acute or convalescent, the COVID-19 samples came from the United States, Italy and Spain. In each case, the material was cDNA or gDNA derived from T cells, B-cell-depleted T cells, or PBMCs.

Repertoires were generated with immunoSEQ multiplex PCR, while TCRdb's copy carries only in-frame clones and drops some. Altogether some 140,000 clones are present, around 79% being singletons, with the ten largest covering roughly 5.2%. Germline CDR1 and CDR2: SGHRS and YFSETQ. The CDR3 is made up of 14 amino acids. The ends were cut back, 4 bases at V and 6 bases at J, with 16 bases in the middle. The sequenced material came from peripheral blood. The chain employs TRBV5-1 and TRBJ1-1; D is perhaps TRBD1 (5 bases). This sequence was found in a woman in her 70s with COVID-19, enrolled during active disease. CDR3 nucleotide sequence: TGCGCCAGCAGCCTCAGGGTTCCGGGGGCTGAAGCTTTCTTT. This gives the protein CASSLRVPGAEAFF. Filled out from reference TRBV5-1 and TRBJ1-1, the complete variable domain reads KAGVTQTPRYLIKTRGQQVTLSCSPISGHRSVSWYQQTPGQGLQFLFEYFSETQRNKGNFPGRFSGRQFSNSRSEMNVSTLELGDSALYLCASSLRVPGAEAFFGQGTRLTVV.